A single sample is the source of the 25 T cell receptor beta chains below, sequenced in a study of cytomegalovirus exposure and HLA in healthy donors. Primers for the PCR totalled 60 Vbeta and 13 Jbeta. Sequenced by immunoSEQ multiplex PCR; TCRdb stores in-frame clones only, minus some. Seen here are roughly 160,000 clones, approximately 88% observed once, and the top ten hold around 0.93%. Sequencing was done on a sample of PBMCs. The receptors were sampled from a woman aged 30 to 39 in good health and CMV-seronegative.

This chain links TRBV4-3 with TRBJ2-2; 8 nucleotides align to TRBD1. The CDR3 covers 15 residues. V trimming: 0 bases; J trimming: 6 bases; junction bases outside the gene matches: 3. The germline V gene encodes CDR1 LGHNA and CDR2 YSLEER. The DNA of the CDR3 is TGCGCCAGCAGCCAAGATGACAGGGGCCCCGGGGAGCTGTTTTTT. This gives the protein CASSQDDRGPGELFF.

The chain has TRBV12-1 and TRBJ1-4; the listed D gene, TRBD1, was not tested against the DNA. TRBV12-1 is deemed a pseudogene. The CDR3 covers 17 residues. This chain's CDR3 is CASSFTPTGLNNEKLFF. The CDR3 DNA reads TGTGCCAGCAGCTTTACGCCCACTGGGCTTAATAATGAAAAACTGTTTTTT.

CDR3 in amino acids: CASSFLTSGGYTF. The DNA for the CDR3 is TGTGCCAGCAGCTTCCTAACCTCGGGGGGCTACACCTTC. V usage is TRBV7-2 and J usage is TRBJ1-2; no firm D call. In germline, CDR1 is SGHTA, CDR2 FQGNSA. V was cut by 3 bases and J by 8 bases, with 13 bases left in between. CDR3 length: 13 amino acids.

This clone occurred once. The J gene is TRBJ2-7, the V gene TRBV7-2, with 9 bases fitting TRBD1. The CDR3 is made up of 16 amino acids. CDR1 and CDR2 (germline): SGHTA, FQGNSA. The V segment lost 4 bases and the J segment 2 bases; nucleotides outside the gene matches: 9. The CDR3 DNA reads TGTGCCAGCAGCTCACGCACTGGACAGGGGCCCTACGAGCAGTACTTC. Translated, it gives CASSSRTGQGPYEQYF.

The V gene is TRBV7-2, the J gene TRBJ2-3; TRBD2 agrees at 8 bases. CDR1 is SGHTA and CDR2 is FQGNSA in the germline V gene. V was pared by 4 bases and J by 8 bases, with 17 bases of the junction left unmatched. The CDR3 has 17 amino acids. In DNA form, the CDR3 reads TGTGCCAGCAGCTCCGAAGGCCGCGGAGCGGGGGTGGGTACGCAGTATTTT. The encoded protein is CASSSEGRGAGVGTQYF.

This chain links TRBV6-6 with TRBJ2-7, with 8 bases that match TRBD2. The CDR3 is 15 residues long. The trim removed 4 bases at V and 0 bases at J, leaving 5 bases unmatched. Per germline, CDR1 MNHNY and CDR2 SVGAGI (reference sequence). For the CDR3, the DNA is TGTGCCAGCAGTTGGGAGCGGGGGCTCTCCTACGAGCAGTACTTC. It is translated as CASSWERGLSYEQYF.

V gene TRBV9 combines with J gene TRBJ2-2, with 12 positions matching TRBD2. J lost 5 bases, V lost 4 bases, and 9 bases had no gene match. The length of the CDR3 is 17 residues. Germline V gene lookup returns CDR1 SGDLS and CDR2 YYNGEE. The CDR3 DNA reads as TGTGCCAGCAGCCATACTAGCGGGGGGACTACGACCGGGGAGCTGTTTTTT. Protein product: CASSHTSGGTTTGELFF.

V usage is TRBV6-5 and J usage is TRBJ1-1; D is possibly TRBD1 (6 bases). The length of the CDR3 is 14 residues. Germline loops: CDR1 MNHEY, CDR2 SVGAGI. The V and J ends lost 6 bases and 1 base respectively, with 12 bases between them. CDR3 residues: CASSPFRGNTEAFF. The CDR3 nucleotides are TGTGCCAGCAGCCCCTTCAGGGGGAACACTGAAGCTTTCTTT.

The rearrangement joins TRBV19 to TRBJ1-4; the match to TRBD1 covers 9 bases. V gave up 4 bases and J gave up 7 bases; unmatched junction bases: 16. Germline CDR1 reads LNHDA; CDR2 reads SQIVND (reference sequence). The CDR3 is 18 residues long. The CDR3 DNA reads TGTGCCAGTAGTACTGCCCACGTCACAGGGGGCCGGGGTGAAAAACTGTTTTTT. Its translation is CASSTAHVTGGRGEKLFF.

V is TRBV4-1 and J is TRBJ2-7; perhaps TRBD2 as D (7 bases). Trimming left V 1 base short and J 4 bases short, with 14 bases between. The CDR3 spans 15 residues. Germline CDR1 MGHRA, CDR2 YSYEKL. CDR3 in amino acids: CASSQAEGGIYEQYF. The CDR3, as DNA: TGCGCCAGCAGCCAAGCGGAGGGGGGGATATACGAGCAGTACTTC.

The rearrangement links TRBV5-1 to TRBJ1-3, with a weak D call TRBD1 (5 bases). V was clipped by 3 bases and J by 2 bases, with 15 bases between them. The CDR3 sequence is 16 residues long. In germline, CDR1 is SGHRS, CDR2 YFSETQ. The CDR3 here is CASSSQGVLAGNTIYF. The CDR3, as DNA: TGCGCCAGCAGCTCCCAAGGGGTCCTCGCTGGAAACACCATATATTTT.

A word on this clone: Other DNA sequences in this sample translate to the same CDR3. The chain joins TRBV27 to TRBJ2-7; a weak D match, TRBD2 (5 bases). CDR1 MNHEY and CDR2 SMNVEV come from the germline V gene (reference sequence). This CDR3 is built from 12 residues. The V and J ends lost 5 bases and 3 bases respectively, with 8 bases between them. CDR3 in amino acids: CASSPDYYEQYF. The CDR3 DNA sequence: TGTGCCAGCAGTCCCGACTACTACGAGCAGTACTTC.

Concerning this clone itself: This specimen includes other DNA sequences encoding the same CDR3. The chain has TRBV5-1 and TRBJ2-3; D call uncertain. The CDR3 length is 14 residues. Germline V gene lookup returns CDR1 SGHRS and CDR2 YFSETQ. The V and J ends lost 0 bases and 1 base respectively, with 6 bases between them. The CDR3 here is CASSLASGTDTQYF. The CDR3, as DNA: TGCGCCAGCAGCTTGGCGTCAGGCACAGATACGCAGTATTTT.

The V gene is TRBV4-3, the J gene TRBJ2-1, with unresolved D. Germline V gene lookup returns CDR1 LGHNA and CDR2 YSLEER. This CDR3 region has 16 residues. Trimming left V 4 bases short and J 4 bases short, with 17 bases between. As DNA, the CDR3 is TGCGCCAGCAGCCCGACCACCCTCGGGTTGTACAATGAGCAGTTCTTC. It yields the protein CASSPTTLGLYNEQFF.

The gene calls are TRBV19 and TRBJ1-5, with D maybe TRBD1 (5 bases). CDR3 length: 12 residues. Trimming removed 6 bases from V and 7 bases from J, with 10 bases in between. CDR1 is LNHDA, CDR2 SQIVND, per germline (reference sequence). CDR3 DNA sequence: TGTGCCAGTAGCCGGGGGAAACAGCCCCAGCATTTT. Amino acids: CASSRGKQPQHF.

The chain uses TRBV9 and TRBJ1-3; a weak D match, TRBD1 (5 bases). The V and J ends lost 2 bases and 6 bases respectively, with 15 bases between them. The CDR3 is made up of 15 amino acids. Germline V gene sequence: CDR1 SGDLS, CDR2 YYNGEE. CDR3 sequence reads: CASSVPREGANTIYF. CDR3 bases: TGTGCCAGCAGCGTCCCCAGGGAAGGGGCAAACACCATATATTTT.

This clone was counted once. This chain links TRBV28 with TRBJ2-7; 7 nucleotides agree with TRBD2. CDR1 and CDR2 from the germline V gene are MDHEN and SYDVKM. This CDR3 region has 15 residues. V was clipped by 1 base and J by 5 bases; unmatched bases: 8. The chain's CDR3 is CASSLFPLGRDEQYF. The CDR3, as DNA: TGTGCCAGCAGTTTATTCCCCTTAGGGAGGGACGAGCAGTACTTC.

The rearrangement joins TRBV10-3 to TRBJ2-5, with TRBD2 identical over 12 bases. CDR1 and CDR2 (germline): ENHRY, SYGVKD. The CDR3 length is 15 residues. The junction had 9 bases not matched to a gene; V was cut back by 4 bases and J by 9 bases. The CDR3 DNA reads TGTGCCATCAGTGGGACTAGCGGGACCGAGGGGTCCCAGTACTTC. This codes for CAISGTSGTEGSQYF.

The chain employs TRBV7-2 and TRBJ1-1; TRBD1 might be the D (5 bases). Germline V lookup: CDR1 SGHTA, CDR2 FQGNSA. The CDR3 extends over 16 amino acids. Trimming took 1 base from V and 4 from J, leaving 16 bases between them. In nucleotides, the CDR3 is TGTGCCAGCAGCTTAGTTTTATCCCCCGGGGGCACTGAAGCTTTCTTT. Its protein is CASSLVLSPGGTEAFF.

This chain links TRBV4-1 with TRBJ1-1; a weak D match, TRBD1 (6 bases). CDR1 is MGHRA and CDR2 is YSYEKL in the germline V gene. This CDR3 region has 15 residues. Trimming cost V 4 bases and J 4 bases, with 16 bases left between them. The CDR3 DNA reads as TGCGCCAGCAGCCTCCAATTGGGGGCGGGCACTGAAGCTTTCTTT. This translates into CASSLQLGAGTEAFF.

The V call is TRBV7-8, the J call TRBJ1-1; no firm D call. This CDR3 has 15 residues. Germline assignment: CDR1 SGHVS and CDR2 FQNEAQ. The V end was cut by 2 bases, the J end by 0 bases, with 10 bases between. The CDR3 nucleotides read TGTGCCAGCAGCTTATTTGGAGGCATGAACACTGAAGCTTTCTTT. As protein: CASSLFGGMNTEAFF.

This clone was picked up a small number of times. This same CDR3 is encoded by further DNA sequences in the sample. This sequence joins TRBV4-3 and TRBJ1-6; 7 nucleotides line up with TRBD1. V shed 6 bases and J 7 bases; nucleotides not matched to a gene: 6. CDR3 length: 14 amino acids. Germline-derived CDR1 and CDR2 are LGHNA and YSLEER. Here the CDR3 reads CASSPTGINSPLHF. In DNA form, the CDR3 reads TGCGCCAGCAGTCCGACAGGGATCAATTCACCCCTCCACTTT.

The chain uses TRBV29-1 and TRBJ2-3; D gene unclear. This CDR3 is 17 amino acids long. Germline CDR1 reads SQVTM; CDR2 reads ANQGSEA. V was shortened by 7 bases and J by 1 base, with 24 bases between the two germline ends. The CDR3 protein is CSDLGFTKHPGTDTQYF. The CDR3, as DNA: TGCAGCGATCTCGGATTTACTAAGCACCCGGGCACAGATACGCAGTATTTT.

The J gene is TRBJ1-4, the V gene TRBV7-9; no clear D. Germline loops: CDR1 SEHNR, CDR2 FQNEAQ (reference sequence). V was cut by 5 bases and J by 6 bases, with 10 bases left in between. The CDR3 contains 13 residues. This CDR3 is CASSPEAHEKLFF. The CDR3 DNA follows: TGTGCCAGCAGCCCAGAGGCGCATGAAAAACTGTTTTTT.

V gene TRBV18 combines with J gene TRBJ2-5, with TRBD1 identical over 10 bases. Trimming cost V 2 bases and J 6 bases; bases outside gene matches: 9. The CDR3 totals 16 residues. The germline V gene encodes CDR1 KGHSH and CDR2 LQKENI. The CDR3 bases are TGTGCCAGCTCACCAAAAGGGACAGGGGCCAGGAAGACCCAGTACTTC. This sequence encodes CASSPKGTGARKTQYF.